This is a list of T cell receptor beta chains from one sample in a study of T cell clusters in autoimmune cytopenias. TCRdb reprocessed the multiplex PCR reads; each CDR3 protein has one entry and no DNA is given. The sample features 4,500 or so distinct CDR3 sequences, with 11% in its top ten. The same specimen was also included in a second study, on T cell repertoires in aging, cancer and after chemotherapy.

The specimen was peripheral blood. The receptors stem from a human donor in good health. Both conserved end residues are part of each CDR3. The order of the fields is V gene, J gene, clone size, CDR3 protein. Rows may omit the clone size; those that give it use once, few, many or a size class.

TRBV9,TRBJ2-1,NA,CASTVALAGGHNEQFF
TRBV20-1,TRBJ2-1,NA,CSGTGATNEQFF
TRBV18,TRBJ2-7,medium-sized,CASSTSGAPPNEQYF
TRBV27,TRBJ2-1,medium-sized,CASTSGGHEQFF
TRBV19,TRBJ2-3,NA,CASSIGGREADTQYF
TRBV7-9,TRBJ2-3,NA,CASSRPGTGGDTQYF
TRBV6-5,TRBJ2-3,medium-sized,CASSKRLAGGADTQYF
TRBV5-1,TRBJ2-1,NA,CASSPLQESSYNEQFF
TRBV5-1,TRBJ2-1,NA,CASSLPRLAGATYNEQFF
TRBV29-1,TRBJ2-5,large,CSVSSVTETQYF
TRBV10-3,TRBJ2-2,NA,CAISPPTQNTGELFF
TRBV29-1,TRBJ2-3,large,CSVTSGLSSTDTQYF
TRBV10-3,TRBJ2-7,medium-sized,CAISERGASSYEQYF
TRBV19,TRBJ2-1,medium-sized,CASSIGTEPINEQFF
TRBV20-1,TRBJ2-1,NA,CSADRGQDEQFF
TRBV6-1,TRBJ1-2,NA,CASSEGGNYGYTF
TRBV18,TRBJ2-7,medium-sized,CASSPPRAYEQYF
TRBV30,TRBJ2-7,medium-sized,CAWSVNERSDYEQYF
TRBV13,TRBJ1-4,medium-sized,CASSLGAQGVGEKLFF
TRBV6-4,TRBJ2-2,medium-sized,CASKDRDTGELFF
TRBV19,TRBJ2-1,medium-sized,CASMTRGQQSYNEQFF
TRBV12-3/TRBV12-4,TRBJ1-2,NA,CASSTQGKIYYTF
TRBV7-9,TRBJ2-1,NA,CASSFTRALRRGSNNEQFF
TRBV28,TRBJ2-3,NA,CASSLPSTDTQYF
TRBV30,TRBJ1-4,NA,CAWSQGQGREKLFF
TRBV5-6,TRBJ2-3,medium-sized,CASSRGTDTQYF
TRBV28,TRBJ1-3,NA,CASSFVGTNTIYF
TRBV19,TRBJ1-2,medium-sized,CASSIPGQGIYGYTF
TRBV6-2/TRBV6-3,TRBJ2-7,medium-sized,CASLYLGEQYF
TRBV11-3,TRBJ1-5,NA,CASSRDNPLSNQPQHF
TRBV4-3,TRBJ2-7,NA,CASSQTQERFGDEQYF
TRBV4-1,TRBJ2-1,NA,CASSQERGREGENEQFF
TRBV25-1,TRBJ2-1,NA,CASRGHYNEQFF
TRBV6-1,TRBJ1-2,NA,CASRAGTLYGYTF
TRBV5-6,TRBJ2-7,medium-sized,CASSLWTGNYEQYF
TRBV28,TRBJ1-1,medium-sized,CASREGIEAFF
TRBV5-1,TRBJ2-1,NA,CASSLGPDWFF
TRBV6-5,TRBJ2-7,medium-sized,CASRDRGLYEQYF
TRBV5-5,TRBJ1-6,medium-sized,CASSLGQGVSPLHF
TRBV6-5,TRBJ1-4,medium-sized,CASSEAGGAYGKLFF
TRBV5-4,TRBJ2-1,NA,CASSPHSSYNEQFF
TRBV15,TRBJ2-5,medium-sized,CATSIEEWRTQYF
TRBV14,TRBJ2-3,medium-sized,CASSRTSGRGGDTDTQYF
TRBV13,TRBJ2-5,medium-sized,CASRARTGGQETQYF
TRBV20-1,TRBJ2-1,medium-sized,CSAPRDTSNEQFF
TRBV29-1,TRBJ2-5,medium-sized,CSASQGQETQYF
TRBV24-1,TRBJ2-2,medium-sized,CATSDPRGGASTGELFF
TRBV19,TRBJ1-5,medium-sized,CASSIATPYSNQPQHF
TRBV12-3/TRBV12-4,TRBJ2-3,medium-sized,CASQPGGSGSTDTQYF
TRBV19,TRBJ1-6,medium-sized,CASGYSYNSPLHF
TRBV19,TRBJ1-5,medium-sized,CASSTHRDRVEQPQHF
TRBV6-1,TRBJ2-1,medium-sized,CASSEKGHNEQFF
TRBV6-2/TRBV6-3,TRBJ2-7,medium-sized,CASAQGRGSSYEQYF
TRBV29-1,TRBJ2-1,large,CSVQGEHNEQFF